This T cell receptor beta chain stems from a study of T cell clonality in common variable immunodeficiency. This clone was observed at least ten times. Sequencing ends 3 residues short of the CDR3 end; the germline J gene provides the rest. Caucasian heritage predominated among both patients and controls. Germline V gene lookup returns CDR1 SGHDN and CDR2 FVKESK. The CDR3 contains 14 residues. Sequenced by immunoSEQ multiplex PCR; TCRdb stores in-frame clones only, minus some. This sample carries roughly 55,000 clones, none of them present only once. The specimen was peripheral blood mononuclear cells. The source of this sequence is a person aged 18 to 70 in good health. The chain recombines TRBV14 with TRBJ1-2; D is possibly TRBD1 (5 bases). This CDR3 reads CASSLSRRQRVYTF. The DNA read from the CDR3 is TGTGCCAGCAGCCTTAGTCGACGACAGAGAGTC.